This is a list of T cell receptor beta chains from one sample in a study of Ad26.COV2.S vaccination and SARS-CoV-2 variants. Sequencing used immunoSEQ multiplex PCR; TCRdb keeps in-frame clones, though not all of them. The table shows approximately 450,000 clones, with approximately 92% occurring only once. The specimen comprised peripheral blood, sampled in a trial of Ad26.COV2.S vaccine versus placebo. The receptors were sampled from a person between 18 and 60 years old who received the Ad26.COV2.S COVID-19 vaccine or a placebo. The CDR3 runs from the conserved cysteine through the conserved F or W. A D gene is named only where the DNA matches it firmly. Clone sizes are given selectively: once, few, many, or a class where the clone is expanded.

-,TRBJ2-1,-,TRBV5-1,TGCGCCAGCAGCCCTCCTCTCAGGCATGAGCAGTTCTTC,CASSPPLRHEQFF
-,TRBJ2-1,TRBD1,TRBV18,TGTGCCAGCTCACCGGACAGGGCGTCCTACAATGAGCAGTTCTTC,CASSPDRASYNEQFF
-,TRBJ2-7,TRBD2,TRBV7-2,TGTGCCAGCAGCCCCAGAGCCTGGGGGAGGGGTTACGAGCAGTACTTC,CASSPRAWGRGYEQYF
-,TRBJ2-1,-,TRBV5-5,TGTGCCAGCAGCCCACCCGGGGGGCAGGGGGCGTTCGGAAATGAGCAGTTCTTC,CASSPPGGQGAFGNEQFF
-,TRBJ2-3,-,TRBV14,TGTGCCAGCAGCCAAGTAGCAGATACGCAGTATTTT,CASSQVADTQYF
-,TRBJ2-7,-,TRBV5-5,TGTGCCAGCAGCCTGAGACAGCTGTCGATATCCTACGAGCAGTACTTC,CASSLRQLSISYEQYF
-,TRBJ2-2,-,TRBV2,TGTGCCAGCAGGGACACCGAAGGAACCGGGGAGCTGTTTTTT,CASRDTEGTGELFF
-,TRBJ2-7,-,TRBV29-1,TGCAGCGTTGAAGATCCTACAGGTTTCTACGAGCAGTACTTC,CSVEDPTGFYEQYF
-,TRBJ1-5,-,TRBV19,TGTGCCAGTAGTATAGATCTGGGGGCCCAGCATTTT,CASSIDLGAQHF
-,TRBJ2-7,-,TRBV11-3,TGTGCCAGCAGCTCGCGGGACAAACCCCTCGAGCAGTACTTC,CASSSRDKPLEQYF
-,TRBJ2-1,TRBD2,TRBV27,TGTGCCAGCAGTCGGGGGGCGGGGGGCGGGATTAACAATGAGCAGTTCTTC,CASSRGAGGGINNEQFF
-,TRBJ1-1,TRBD1,TRBV11-3,TGTGCCAGCAGCTTCACAGGGGAGGGGACTGAAGCTTTCTTT,CASSFTGEGTEAFF
few,TRBJ2-2,-,TRBV10-3,TGTGCCATCAGACCCAACACCGGGGAGCTGTTTTTT,CAIRPNTGELFF
few,TRBJ2-7,-,TRBV7-2,TGTGCCAGCAGCTTAGGTGGAATCAGGGCCGAGGAGCAGTACTTC,CASSLGGIRAEEQYF
-,TRBJ2-7,TRBD1,TRBV29-1,TGCAGCGCCAGCAGGTCAGGGACAGGTGCCTACGAGCAGTACTTC,CSASRSGTGAYEQYF
-,TRBJ1-1,-,TRBV2,TGTGCCAGCGGCCGCGAGGCCCAAAAAACGTCTGAAGCTTTCTTT,CASGREAQKTSEAFF
-,TRBJ2-3,-,TRBV4-3,TGCGCCAGCAGCCAAGCCGGTGGGTTGGTTACGCAGTATTTT,CASSQAGGLVTQYF
-,TRBJ2-3,-,TRBV24-1,TGTGCCACCAGTGATCTGGGGGACGGAATGAAGTTT,CATSDLGDGMKF
few,TRBJ1-5,TRBD1,TRBV7-2,TGTGCCAGCAGCTTAGCGGGGACAGGGGGCCAGCCCCAGCATTTT,CASSLAGTGGQPQHF
-,TRBJ1-5,TRBD1,TRBV5-6,TGTGCCAGCCCTACTGGGACAGGGGGTTGGGAGAGCAATCAGCCCCAGCATTTT,CASPTGTGGWESNQPQHF
-,TRBJ2-7,-,TRBV27,TGTGCCAGCAGTCGAAGACAATACCGGGACACAGCCTACGAGCAGTACTTC,CASSRRQYRDTAYEQYF
-,TRBJ1-1,-,TRBV2,TGTGCCAGCAGACAACAGGGTATGTGGACTGAAGCTTTCTTT,CASRQQGMWTEAFF
-,TRBJ1-1,-,TRBV11-2,TGTGCCAGCAGCTTAGAGGGCATCGAAGCTTTCTTT,CASSLEGIEAFF
once,TRBJ2-7,TRBD2,TRBV6-1,TGTGCCAGCAGTGAATCCGGGACTAGCTTCTTCTACGAGCAGTACTTC,CASSESGTSFFYEQYF
once,TRBJ2-5,-,TRBV28,TGTGCCAGCAGTTCCACCCCGCGGGACTCACAGTACTTC,CASSSTPRDSQYF
-,TRBJ1-6,-,TRBV4-1,TGCGCCAGCAGCCACCAGGACAGCTATAATTCACCCCTCCACTTT,CASSHQDSYNSPLHF
-,TRBJ1-2,TRBD1,TRBV19,TGTGCCAGTAGTAGGGACAGCCTTAACTATGGCTACACCTTC,CASSRDSLNYGYTF
-,TRBJ2-3,TRBD2,TRBV4-3,TGCGCCAGCAGCCTTAGCGGGACTGAAACAGATACGCAGTATTTT,CASSLSGTETDTQYF
-,TRBJ2-2,TRBD1,TRBV28,TGTGCCAGCAGTGCACAACAGGGGGCTCGGGAGCTGTTTTTT,CASSAQQGARELFF
-,TRBJ2-7,TRBD1,TRBV7-8,TGTGCCAGCAACCTCCGAAACCGGGACAGGGCCACCTACGAGCAGTACTTC,CASNLRNRDRATYEQYF
-,TRBJ2-7,-,TRBV2,TGTGCCAGCAACGAAGGGGCCGACTTCCACGAGCAGTACTTC,CASNEGADFHEQYF
-,TRBJ2-1,-,TRBV27,TGTGCCAGCAGTCAAGGGGCGAAATACAATGAGCAGTTCTTC,CASSQGAKYNEQFF
-,TRBJ2-7,-,TRBV20-1,TGCAGTGCTATATCCGAATACGAGCAGTACTTC,CSAISEYEQYF
-,TRBJ2-7,-,TRBV27,TGTGCCAGCAGTTACGGGAGCTTCGACGAGCAGTACTTC,CASSYGSFDEQYF
few,TRBJ2-3,TRBD2,TRBV25-1,TGTGCCAGCAGTGTTTCTAGCGGGACAGATACGCAGTATTTT,CASSVSSGTDTQYF
once,TRBJ2-5,-,TRBV5-1,TGCGCCAGCAGCTTGGATCGGGGTTGGGAGACCCAGTACTTC,CASSLDRGWETQYF
-,TRBJ2-1,TRBD1,TRBV2,TGTGCCAGCAGTTGGTTTCTGGACAGGGAAAGGGTGTTCAATGAGCAGTTCTTC,CASSWFLDRERVFNEQFF
-,TRBJ2-1,-,TRBV27,TGTGCCAGCAGTTTATTTACTAGCAACTCTTACAATGAGCAGTTCTTC,CASSLFTSNSYNEQFF
-,TRBJ1-2,TRBD1,TRBV9,TGTGCCAGCAGCGTAGGTGGGACAGAAAATGGCTACACCTTC,CASSVGGTENGYTF
-,TRBJ2-7,-,TRBV11-2,TGTGCCAGCAGCCGGAGCTACGAGCAGTACTTC,CASSRSYEQYF
-,TRBJ2-2,-,TRBV5-6,TGTGCCAGCAGCTTTCACACCGGGGAGCTGTTTTTT,CASSFHTGELFF
-,TRBJ2-5,-,TRBV29-1,TGCAGCGTTAGGGGGGAAGAGACCCAGTACTTC,CSVRGEETQYF
few,TRBJ2-7,TRBD2,TRBV27,TGTGCCAGCAGTTTATCGTGGCGGGAGTCAGCCGAGCAGTACTTC,CASSLSWRESAEQYF
-,TRBJ1-2,-,TRBV27,TGTGCCAGCACCCCCAGCGGAGGGTACTATGGCTACACCTTC,CASTPSGGYYGYTF
-,TRBJ1-5,TRBD1,TRBV15,TGTGCCACCAGCAGAGATCGACAGGGAGGGCCTGGAAGCGGCAATCAGCCCCAGCATTTT,CATSRDRQGGPGSGNQPQHF
few,TRBJ1-2,-,TRBV7-2,TGTGCCAGCAGCTTAACAAGTTATGGCTACACCTTC,CASSLTSYGYTF
-,TRBJ1-1,-,TRBV2,TGTGCCAGCAGTGAAACCCGGCACAACACTGAAGCTTTCTTT,CASSETRHNTEAFF
-,TRBJ1-1,-,TRBV27,TGTGCCAGCACCAACGGGCCTGAAGCTTTCTTT,CASTNGPEAFF
once,TRBJ2-4,TRBD1,TRBV7-9,TGTGCCAGCAGCTTGACAGGGGGTTCCAAAAACATTCAGTACTTC,CASSLTGGSKNIQYF
-,TRBJ2-5,-,TRBV28,TGTGCCACCACGCAGGGAAGCGAAGAGACCCAGTACTTC,CATTQGSEETQYF
-,TRBJ1-2,-,TRBV6-2/TRBV6-3,TGTGCCAGCAGTTTCCCAGGGTATAACTATGGCTACACCTTC,CASSFPGYNYGYTF
-,TRBJ2-1,-,TRBV7-8,TGTGCCAGCAGCTTAGCGGAGCTTTCCTACAATGAGCAGTTCTTC,CASSLAELSYNEQFF
once,TRBJ2-7,TRBD2,TRBV29-1,TGCAGCGCCCTCGACAGGCCAGGGACTAGCGGGAGATCCCCCTACGAGCAGTACTTC,CSALDRPGTSGRSPYEQYF
-,TRBJ2-7,TRBD1,TRBV13,TGTGCCAGCAGCTCCCTAGACAGGGCTTACGAGCAGTACTTC,CASSSLDRAYEQYF
-,TRBJ2-7,-,TRBV12-3/TRBV12-4,TGTGCCAGCAGTTTAAAGGGTTTCCACGAGCAGTACTTC,CASSLKGFHEQYF
-,TRBJ2-3,-,TRBV7-6,TGTGCCAGCAGCTCAGAGGTCGGAGCGGCAGATACGCAGTATTTT,CASSSEVGAADTQYF
-,TRBJ2-3,-,TRBV21-1,TGTGCCAGCAGCCCAAGCCCCCCTAGCGGACGCACAGATACGCAGTATTTT,CASSPSPPSGRTDTQYF
-,TRBJ1-4,-,TRBV4-1,TGCGCCGGCCAGCGGGGCCGGGAAGGAAATGAAAAACTGTTTTTT,CAGQRGREGNEKLFF
-,TRBJ2-1,-,TRBV5-5,TGTGCCAGCAGCGGGGACAATGAGCAGTTCTTC,CASSGDNEQFF